Listed below are T cell receptor beta chains from one sample, sequenced in a study of blood T cell repertoires in COVID-19. Only in-frame clones appear in the TCRdb table, and some are missing; sequencing was by immunoSEQ multiplex PCR. This sample has roughly 320,000 clones; just under 90% occur once, and the top ten carry just under 6.5%. Sequences were obtained from peripheral blood. The origin of the receptors is a woman between 50 and 59 years old with COVID-19, enrolled during active disease. Both conserved end residues are part of each CDR3. D genes are given only for firm matches. Only part of the rows carry a size: once, few, many, or a class if the clone is expanded.

d_call	v_call	j_call	clone_size	cdr3_length	cdr3_nt	cdr3_aa
NA	TRBV19	TRBJ1-2	NA	13	TGTGCCACCCTAGGGAGGGGGTTTAATGGCTACACCTTC	CATLGRGFNGYTF
NA	TRBV11-3	TRBJ2-2	NA	14	TGTGCCAGCAGCTCCCTAGGGGTATCAGGGGAGCTGTTTTTT	CASSSLGVSGELFF
NA	TRBV11-3	TRBJ2-1	NA	12	TGTGCCAGCAGCTTAGATCTCGATGAGCAGTTCTTC	CASSLDLDEQFF
TRBD1	TRBV4-1	TRBJ1-2	NA	17	TGCGCCAGCAGCCAAGCAGCGCGGGACAGGGGGCCGGGCGGCTACACCTTC	CASSQAARDRGPGGYTF
NA	TRBV5-1	TRBJ2-3	NA	13	TGCGCCAGCAGCTTGCTCGACACAGTTACGCAGTATTTT	CASSLLDTVTQYF
TRBD1	TRBV30	TRBJ1-2	few	13	TGTGCCTGGAGAAGGTACAGGGGGAATGGCTACACCTTC	CAWRRYRGNGYTF
TRBD1	TRBV30	TRBJ1-2	NA	17	TGTGCCTGCCCCCCGTGGGACAGGTCCCCGAACCTCTATGGCTACACCTTC	CACPPWDRSPNLYGYTF
TRBD2	TRBV29-1	TRBJ2-1	NA	12	TGCAGCGTTGAAGATTTGAGGACTAGCGAGATCTTC	CSVEDLRTSEIF
NA	TRBV29-1	TRBJ1-1	NA	11	TGCAGCGTTGATCAGGGCACTGAAGCTTTCTTT	CSVDQGTEAFF
NA	TRBV5-1	TRBJ2-3	NA	12	TGCGCCAGCAGCCCTCAGCTGGGGAGTCAGTATTTT	CASSPQLGSQYF
NA	TRBV10-2	TRBJ2-1	NA	15	TGCGCCAGCAGTGAGGGTACTAGCTTATACAATGAGCAGTTCTTC	CASSEGTSLYNEQFF
TRBD2	TRBV2	TRBJ2-3	NA	15	TGTGCCAGCGGATTAGCGGGAGGTTACGGTGATACGCAGTATTTT	CASGLAGGYGDTQYF